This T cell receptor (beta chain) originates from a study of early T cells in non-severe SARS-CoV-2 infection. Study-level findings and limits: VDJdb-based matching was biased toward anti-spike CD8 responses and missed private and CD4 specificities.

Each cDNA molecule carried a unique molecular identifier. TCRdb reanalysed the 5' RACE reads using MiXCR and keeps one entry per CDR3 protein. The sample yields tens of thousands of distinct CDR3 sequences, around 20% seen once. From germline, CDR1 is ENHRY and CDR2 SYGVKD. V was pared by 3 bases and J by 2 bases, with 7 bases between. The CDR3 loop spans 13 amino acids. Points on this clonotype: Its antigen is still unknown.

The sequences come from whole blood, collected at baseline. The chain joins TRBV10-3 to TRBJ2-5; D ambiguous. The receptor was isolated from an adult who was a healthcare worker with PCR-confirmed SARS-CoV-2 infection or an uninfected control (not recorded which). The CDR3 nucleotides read TGTGCCATCAGTGACGGCTTACAAGAGACCCAGTACTTC. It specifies CAISDGLQETQYF.